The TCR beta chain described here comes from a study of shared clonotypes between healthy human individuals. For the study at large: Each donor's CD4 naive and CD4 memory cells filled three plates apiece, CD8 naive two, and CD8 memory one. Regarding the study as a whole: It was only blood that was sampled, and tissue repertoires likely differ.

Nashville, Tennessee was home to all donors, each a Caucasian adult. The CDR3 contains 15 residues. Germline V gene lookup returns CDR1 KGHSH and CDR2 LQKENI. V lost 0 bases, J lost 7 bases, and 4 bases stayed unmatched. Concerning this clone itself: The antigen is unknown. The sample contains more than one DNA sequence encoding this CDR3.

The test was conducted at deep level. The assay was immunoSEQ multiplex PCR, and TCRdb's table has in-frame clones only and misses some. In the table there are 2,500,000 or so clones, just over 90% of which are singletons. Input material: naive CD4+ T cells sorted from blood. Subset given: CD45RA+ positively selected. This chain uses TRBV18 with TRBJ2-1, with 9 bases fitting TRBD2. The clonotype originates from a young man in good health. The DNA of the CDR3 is TGTGCCAGCTCACCACCTAGCGGGGGAAGTAATGAGCAGTTCTTC. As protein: CASSPPSGGSNEQFF.